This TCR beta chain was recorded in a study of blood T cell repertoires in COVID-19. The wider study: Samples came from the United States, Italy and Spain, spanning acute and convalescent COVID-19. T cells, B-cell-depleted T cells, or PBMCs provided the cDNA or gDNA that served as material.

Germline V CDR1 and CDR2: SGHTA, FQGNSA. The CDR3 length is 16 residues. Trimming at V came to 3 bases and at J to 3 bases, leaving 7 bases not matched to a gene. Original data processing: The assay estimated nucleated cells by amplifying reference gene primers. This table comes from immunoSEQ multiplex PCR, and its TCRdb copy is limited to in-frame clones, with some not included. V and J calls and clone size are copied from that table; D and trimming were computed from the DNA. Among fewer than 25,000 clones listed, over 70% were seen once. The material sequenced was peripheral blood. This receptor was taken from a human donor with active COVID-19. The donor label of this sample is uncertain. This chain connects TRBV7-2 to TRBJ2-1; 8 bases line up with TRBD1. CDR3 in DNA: TGTGCCAGCAGCTTGCACAGGGGGAAAGACTACAATGAGCAGTTCTTC. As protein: CASSLHRGKDYNEQFF.